This TCR beta chain was captured in a study of shared clonotypes between healthy human individuals. Across the whole study: In total, the donors were two women and a few men aged 18 to 49. The study's findings and limits: The generation probabilities recorded for non-shared clonotypes fell below those of clonotypes shared by all four donors.

As regards this clone: Antigen unknown.

V shed 2 bases and J 7 bases; nucleotides not matched to a gene: 16. The CDR3 is 18 residues long. Germline V lookup: CDR1 MGHRA, CDR2 YSYEKL. Terminally differentiated effector memory CD45RA+ cells were excluded by CCR7 positive selection of CD45RO-negative cells. Among the donors, all were Caucasian adults who lived in Nashville, Tennessee. Produced via immunoSEQ multiplex PCR; TCRdb's table is partial and in-frame only. The sample contains 1.5 million to 2.5 million clones, about 95% of which appear only once. The V call is TRBV4-1, the J call TRBJ2-1; 8 bases line up with TRBD2. Sequenced material: naive CD8+ T cells sorted from blood. This receptor was taken from a man aged 18 to 29 in good health. As DNA, the CDR3 is TGCGCCAGCAGCCAACTCGCGCAACTAGCGGCCCAAGGGAATGAGCAGTTCTTC. Translated, it gives CASSQLAQLAAQGNEQFF.